Following are 2 T cell receptor beta chains from one sample sequenced in a study of blood T cells in healthy people across ages. PCR was performed a second time for about 6 to 11 cycles using a sample-barcoded 5' primer and a J-beta primer mix. TCRdb re-called the 5' RACE reads with MiXCR, one entry per CDR3 protein. Among approximately 730,000 distinct CDR3 sequences listed, about 40% were seen once. Sequenced input: blood. The receptors originated from a woman aged 60 to 75 in good health.

In its sample, this clonotype was seen a few times. The rearrangement uses TRBV10-3 and TRBJ2-7; weak D call: TRBD1 (7 bases). The length of the CDR3 is 16 residues. V was cut by 4 bases and J by 5 bases, with 21 bases left in between. Germline lookup yields CDR1 ENHRY and CDR2 SYGVKD. In DNA, the CDR3 is TGTGCCATCAGTGTAGGGGGGACAGTCCGAGTGGACGAGCAGTACTTC. Translation gives CAISVGGTVRVDEQYF.

The gene calls are TRBV28 and TRBJ2-5, with 11 bases aligning to TRBD2. The closer fit of TRBJ2-7 to the DNA end suggests the J call may be wrong. The CDR3 is 17 residues long. Germline-derived CDR1 and CDR2 are MDHEN and SYDVKM. The CDR3 spells CASSVIPGTSGGYEQYF. Here the CDR3 DNA reads TGTGCCAGCAGTGTAATCCCCGGGACTAGCGGAGGATACGAGCAGTACTTC.